This T cell receptor beta chain was sequenced in a study of radiotherapy plus CTLA-4 blockade in lung cancer. Study summary: Objective response was observed in more than 15% of patients, and disease control in roughly 30%.

With respect to this clone: The target antigen is unknown.

Alongside CTLA-4 blockade with ipilimumab, patients with chemo-refractory metastatic non-small-cell lung cancer received focal radiation. In germline, CDR1 is MGHDK, CDR2 SYGVNS. Between the trimmed V and J ends, which lost 4 bases and 0 bases, there was a span of 7 bases. This CDR3 spans 13 amino acids. Profiled with immunoSEQ multiplex PCR; TCRdb holds only in-frame clones, not every one. The sample lists approximately 48,000 clones; about four fifths were seen once. Study-wide results and limits: Clones derived from tumor TCRs expanded in blood after radiotherapy plus ipilimumab.

This TCR came from a human donor with non-small cell lung cancer whose response to radiotherapy plus ipilimumab could not be evaluated. Sequenced here: peripheral blood, sampled from a patient treated with radiotherapy plus ipilimumab. The chain employs TRBV25-1 and TRBJ2-7; D gene ambiguous. CDR3 nucleotide sequence: TGTGCCAGCAGTGGGGCCAACTCCTACGAGCAGTACTTC. As protein: CASSGANSYEQYF.